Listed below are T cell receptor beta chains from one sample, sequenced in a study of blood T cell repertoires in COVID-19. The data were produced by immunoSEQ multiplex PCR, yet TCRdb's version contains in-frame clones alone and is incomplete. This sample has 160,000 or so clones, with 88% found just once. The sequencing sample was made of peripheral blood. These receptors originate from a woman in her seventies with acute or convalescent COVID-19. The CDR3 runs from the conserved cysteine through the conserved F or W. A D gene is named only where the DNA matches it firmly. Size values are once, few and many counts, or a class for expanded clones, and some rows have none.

CASSPGGSTQYF	TGTGCCAGCAGTCCCGGGGGGTCTACGCAGTATTTT	TRBD2	TRBV7-8	TRBJ2-3	-
CASSVQGGAEAFF	TGCGCCAGCAGCGTGCAGGGGGGCGCTGAAGCTTTCTTT	TRBD1	TRBV5-1	TRBJ1-1	few
CASSPPRTGGNTEAFF	TGTGCCAGCAGTCCCCCCCGTACAGGGGGGAACACTGAAGCTTTCTTT	TRBD1	TRBV27	TRBJ1-1	-
CASSLGVSTNEKLFF	TGTGCTAGCAGCTTAGGTGTCTCAACTAATGAAAAACTGTTTTTT	-	TRBV7-7	TRBJ1-4	-
CASSISGGQGNYGYTF	TGTGCCAGTAGTATAAGCGGAGGACAGGGGAACTATGGCTACACCTTC	TRBD1	TRBV19	TRBJ1-2	-
CASSLTTGNTEAFF	TGTGCCAGCAGCTTAACGACAGGGAACACTGAAGCTTTCTTT	-	TRBV7-9	TRBJ1-1	-
CASSGGTVHTDTQYF	TGTGCCAGCAGCGGCGGGACAGTACACACAGATACGCAGTATTTT	-	TRBV28	TRBJ2-3	-
CATSRVSQGGYGYTF	TGTGCCACCAGCAGAGTTTCACAGGGTGGTTATGGCTACACCTTC	-	TRBV15	TRBJ1-2	-
CASRLGFSYNEQFF	TGTGCCAGCAGACTAGGGTTCTCCTACAATGAGCAGTTCTTC	-	TRBV11-2	TRBJ2-1	-
CASRQGQGTRPQHF	TGTGCAAGTCGCCAGGGACAGGGTACACGGCCCCAGCATTTT	-	TRBV12-2	TRBJ1-5	-
CAWSLQGWGGYTF	TGTGCCTGGAGCTTACAGGGGTGGGGCGGCTACACCTTC	TRBD1	TRBV30	TRBJ1-2	-
CASRSAGTGAGNTIYF	TGTGCCAGCAGATCGGCCGGGACAGGGGCTGGAAACACCATATATTTT	TRBD1	TRBV27	TRBJ1-3	-
CASSLGGVPNEKLFF	TGTGCCAGCAGTTTAGGTGGAGTACCTAATGAAAAACTGTTTTTT	-	TRBV28	TRBJ1-4	-
CASSRETAGNTIYF	TGTGCCAGCAGCCGTGAGACAGCTGGAAACACCATATATTTT	-	TRBV5-4	TRBJ1-3	-
CASSLTGINEKLFF	TGTGCCAGCAGCCTGACAGGGATCAATGAAAAACTGTTTTTT	TRBD1	TRBV5-6	TRBJ1-4	few
CSVERDMNIQYF	TGCAGCGTTGAAAGGGACATGAACATTCAGTACTTC	-	TRBV29-1	TRBJ2-4	-
CASSQEGRLAGGKRELFF	TGCGCCAGCAGCCAAGAAGGAAGACTAGCGGGGGGTAAAAGGGAGCTGTTTTTT	TRBD2	TRBV4-3	TRBJ2-2	few
CASSPQRGYNSPLHF	TGCGCCAGCAGCCCTCAAAGGGGCTATAATTCACCCCTCCACTTT	-	TRBV4-1	TRBJ1-6	once
CASGVMSSGNTIYF	TGTGCTAGTGGTGTGATGAGCTCTGGAAACACCATATATTTT	-	TRBV12-5	TRBJ1-3	-
CASSLGSSGSNEQFF	TGTGCCAGCAGCTTAGGATCTAGCGGCTCGAATGAGCAGTTCTTC	TRBD2	TRBV11-3	TRBJ2-1	-
CASSQAGITNEKLFF	TGTGCCAGCAGCCAAGCGGGGATTACTAATGAAAAACTGTTTTTT	-	TRBV14	TRBJ1-4	-
CASSTASAGANVLTF	TGTGCCAGCAGTACGGCTAGCGCTGGGGCCAACGTCCTGACTTTC	-	TRBV5-4	TRBJ2-6	-
CASRNQGLARETQYF	TGTGCCAGCAGGAACCAGGGACTAGCGAGGGAGACCCAGTACTTC	TRBD2	TRBV2	TRBJ2-5	-
CASSLGQANYGYTF	TGCGCCAGCAGCTTGGGCCAGGCTAACTATGGCTACACCTTC	-	TRBV5-1	TRBJ1-2	-
CASSLSVAGGLYEQYF	TGTGCCAGCAGTTTATCGGTAGCGGGGGGGCTATACGAGCAGTACTTC	TRBD2	TRBV27	TRBJ2-7	-
CASSSQGNTEAFF	TGTGCCAGCAGCTCACAGGGAAACACTGAAGCTTTCTTT	-	TRBV11-3	TRBJ1-1	-
CAISARGQDQPQHF	TGTGCCATCAGCGCGCGCGGACAAGATCAGCCCCAGCATTTT	-	TRBV10-3	TRBJ1-5	-
CASSLGAAIAGGLLNTGELFF	TGCGCCAGCAGCTTGGGGGCAGCGATAGCGGGGGGACTTTTGAACACCGGGGAGCTGTTTTTT	TRBD2	TRBV5-1	TRBJ2-2	once
CASSAAEGLFF	TGTGCCAGCTCAGCGGCCGAGGGACTGTTTTTT	-	TRBV18	TRBJ1-4	-
CASSLGDRASDTQYF	TGCGCCAGCAGCTTGGGGGACAGGGCATCAGATACGCAGTATTTT	TRBD1	TRBV5-1	TRBJ2-3	-
CATSDPDRGPLRNEQFF	TGTGCCACCAGTGACCCCGACAGGGGGCCCCTTCGGAATGAGCAGTTCTTC	TRBD1	TRBV24-1	TRBJ2-1	once
CATSGGTSGGFNEQFF	TGTGCCACCAGTGGGGGGACTAGCGGGGGTTTCAATGAGCAGTTCTTC	TRBD2	TRBV24-1	TRBJ2-1	-
CASSTVGGGNQPQHF	TGTGCCAGTAGTACCGTGGGAGGAGGCAATCAGCCCCAGCATTTT	-	TRBV19	TRBJ1-5	-
CASSFQVGNTEAFF	TGTGCCAGCAGCTTTCAGGTAGGGAACACTGAAGCTTTCTTT	-	TRBV7-2	TRBJ1-1	-
CASSAGTSGGARYNEQFF	TGCGCCAGCAGCGCAGGGACTAGCGGGGGGGCAAGGTACAATGAGCAGTTCTTC	TRBD2	TRBV4-1	TRBJ2-1	few
CASSGQVTGELFF	TGTGCCAGCAGTGGACAGGTCACCGGGGAGCTGTTTTTT	-	TRBV25-1	TRBJ2-2	-
CASSPIYSGQGTTDTQYF	TGTGCCAGCAGCCCCATATACTCGGGACAGGGGACCACAGATACGCAGTATTTT	TRBD1	TRBV7-2	TRBJ2-3	-
CASSYSSGRNTIYF	TGTGCCAGCAGTTACTCTTCGGGTAGAAACACCATATATTTT	-	TRBV6-5	TRBJ1-3	-
CASSPNTGASDTQYF	TGTGCCAGCTCACCAAACACAGGGGCATCAGATACGCAGTATTTT	TRBD1	TRBV18	TRBJ2-3	-
CASSYTRGKGESTDTQYF	TGTGCCAGCAGTTACACAAGGGGCAAGGGGGAAAGCACAGATACGCAGTATTTT	-	TRBV6-2/TRBV6-3	TRBJ2-3	-
CASSQDSLVLGYTF	TGTGCCAGCAGCCAAGATAGCCTCGTTCTCGGCTACACCTTC	-	TRBV3-1/TRBV3-2	TRBJ1-2	-
CASSPRTGYNEKLFF	TGTGCCAGCAGCCCCAGGACAGGGTATAATGAAAAACTGTTTTTT	TRBD1	TRBV5-6	TRBJ1-4	-
CASSLGAGRGTDTQYF	TGTGCCAGCAGCTTAGGGGCGGGTCGGGGCACAGATACGCAGTATTTT	-	TRBV7-2	TRBJ2-3	-
CASIPQTGYGYTF	TGTGCCAGCATCCCCCAGACAGGCTATGGCTACACCTTC	-	TRBV6-5	TRBJ1-2	-
CASSFRDNSPLHF	TGTGCCAGCAGTTTTCGGGATAATTCACCCCTCCACTTT	-	TRBV12-3/TRBV12-4	TRBJ1-6	once
CASSQGRARDTQYF	TGTGCCAGCAGCCAAGGCAGGGCCCGCGATACGCAGTATTTT	-	TRBV28	TRBJ2-3	-
CASSLQGNYGYTF	TGTGCCAGCAGCTTGCAGGGTAACTATGGCTACACCTTC	-	TRBV5-6	TRBJ1-2	-
CASSFLAFGGRDTQYF	TGTGCCAGCAGTTTCCTAGCGTTTGGGGGTCGAGATACGCAGTATTTT	-	TRBV27	TRBJ2-3	-
CASSQGDRYQPQHF	TGTGCCAGCAGCCAAGGGGACAGGTATCAGCCCCAGCATTTT	TRBD1	TRBV4-2	TRBJ1-5	-
CASSLWTGSNQPQHF	TGTGCCAGCAGTTTATGGACAGGGAGCAATCAGCCCCAGCATTTT	TRBD1	TRBV28	TRBJ1-5	-
CASSKGIRAGFTEAFF	TGTGCCAGCAGCAAAGGAATTAGAGCGGGGTTCACTGAAGCTTTCTTT	-	TRBV21-1	TRBJ1-1	-
CASSYSTSGGDTQYF	TGTGCCAGCAGTTACTCGACTAGCGGGGGAGATACGCAGTATTTT	TRBD2	TRBV6-5	TRBJ2-3	-
CASSLLAGAYNEQFF	TGTGCCAGCAGCCTACTAGCGGGGGCCTACAATGAGCAGTTCTTC	TRBD2	TRBV7-6	TRBJ2-1	-